The rows below give T cell receptor beta chains drawn from one sample of a study of blood T cells in healthy people across ages. Each CDR3 protein gets one entry after TCRdb re-called the 5' RACE reads with MiXCR. The table has around 800,000 distinct CDR3 sequences, around 42% seen once; the top ten hold roughly 18%. Specimen: blood. These receptors all come from a man aged 55 to 69 in good health. Each CDR3 is given with its conserved first and last residue. Each record gives: CDR3 length, V gene, D gene, clone size, J gene, CDR3 protein, CDR3 DNA. The D gene is left open where the match is weak. Expanded clones get a size class; other rows say once, few or many, or leave the size out.

cdr3_length: 15
v_call: TRBV18
d_call: .
clone_size: few
j_call: TRBJ1-2
cdr3_aa: CASSPPDRNNYGYTF
cdr3_nt: TGTGCCAGCTCACCACCGGACAGAAATAACTATGGCTACACCTTC

cdr3_length: 14
v_call: TRBV21-1
d_call: .
clone_size: many
j_call: TRBJ1-2
cdr3_aa: CASSNPGGDYGYTF
cdr3_nt: TGTGCCAGCAGCAATCCAGGGGGCGACTATGGCTACACCTTC

cdr3_length: 15
v_call: TRBV7-8
d_call: TRBD1
clone_size: few
j_call: TRBJ1-5
cdr3_aa: CASSETGQGFQPQHF
cdr3_nt: TGTGCCAGCAGCGAAACGGGACAGGGGTTTCAGCCCCAGCATTTT

cdr3_length: 16
v_call: TRBV29-1
d_call: TRBD1
clone_size: .
j_call: TRBJ2-7
cdr3_aa: CSVEGVRDRGSYEQYF
cdr3_nt: TGCAGCGTTGAAGGGGTACGGGACAGGGGATCCTACGAGCAGTACTTC

cdr3_length: 17
v_call: TRBV10-3
d_call: .
clone_size: .
j_call: TRBJ2-1
cdr3_aa: CAIRGPGADQSYNEQFF
cdr3_nt: TGTGCCATCAGGGGCCCCGGGGCAGACCAGTCCTACAATGAGCAGTTCTTC

cdr3_length: 14
v_call: TRBV19
d_call: .
clone_size: .
j_call: TRBJ1-5
cdr3_aa: CASSMGEGNQPQHF
cdr3_nt: TGTGCCAGTAGTATGGGGGAGGGCAATCAGCCCCAGCATTTT

cdr3_length: 16
v_call: TRBV7-6
d_call: .
clone_size: .
j_call: TRBJ2-5
cdr3_aa: CASSLAAGSYQETQYF
cdr3_nt: TGTGCCAGCAGCTTAGCCGCTGGCAGCTACCAAGAGACCCAGTACTTC

cdr3_length: 16
v_call: TRBV7-9
d_call: .
clone_size: .
j_call: TRBJ2-7
cdr3_aa: CASSLTGRRFHNEQYF
cdr3_nt: TGTGCCAGCAGTTTAACCGGACGGAGGTTTCACAATGAGCAGTACTTC

cdr3_length: 16
v_call: TRBV7-2
d_call: TRBD2
clone_size: .
j_call: TRBJ2-1
cdr3_aa: CASSPESLAGTNEQFF
cdr3_nt: TGTGCCAGCAGCCCAGAGAGTCTAGCGGGGACCAATGAGCAGTTCTTC

cdr3_length: 13
v_call: TRBV6-5
d_call: .
clone_size: .
j_call: TRBJ2-7
cdr3_aa: CASRQAASYEQYF
cdr3_nt: TGTGCCAGCAGACAGGCGGCGTCCTACGAGCAGTACTTC

cdr3_length: 13
v_call: TRBV29-1
d_call: TRBD1
clone_size: few
j_call: TRBJ1-2
cdr3_aa: CSVGDRGPHGYTF
cdr3_nt: TGCAGCGTTGGGGACAGGGGCCCCCATGGCTACACCTTC

cdr3_length: 14
v_call: TRBV20-1
d_call: TRBD1
clone_size: few
j_call: TRBJ1-2
cdr3_aa: CSALGQGGLYGYTF
cdr3_nt: TGCAGTGCCCTGGGACAGGGGGGGTTGTATGGCTACACCTTC